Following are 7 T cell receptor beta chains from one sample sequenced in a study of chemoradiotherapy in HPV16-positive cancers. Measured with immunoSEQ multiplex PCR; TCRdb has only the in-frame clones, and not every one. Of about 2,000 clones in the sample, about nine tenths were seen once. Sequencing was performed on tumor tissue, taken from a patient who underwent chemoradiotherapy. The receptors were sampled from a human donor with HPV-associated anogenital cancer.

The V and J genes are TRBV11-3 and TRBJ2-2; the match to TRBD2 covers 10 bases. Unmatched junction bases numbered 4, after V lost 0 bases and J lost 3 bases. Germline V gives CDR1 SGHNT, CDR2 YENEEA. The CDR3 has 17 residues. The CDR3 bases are TGTGCCAGCAGCTTAGAAACTAGCGGGATTTACACCGGGGAGCTGTTTTTT. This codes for CASSLETSGIYTGELFF.

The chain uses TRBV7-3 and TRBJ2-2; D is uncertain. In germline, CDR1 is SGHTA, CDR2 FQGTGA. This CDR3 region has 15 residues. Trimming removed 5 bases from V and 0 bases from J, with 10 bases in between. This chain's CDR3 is CASSDPAANTGELFF. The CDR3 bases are TGTGCCAGCAGCGACCCGGCAGCGAACACCGGGGAGCTGTTTTTT.

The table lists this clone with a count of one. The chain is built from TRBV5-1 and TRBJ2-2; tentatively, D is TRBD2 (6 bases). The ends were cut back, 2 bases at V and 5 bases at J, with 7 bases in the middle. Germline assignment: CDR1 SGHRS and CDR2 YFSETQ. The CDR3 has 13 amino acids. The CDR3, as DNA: TGCGCCAGCAGCTTCCGGGAGACCGGGGAGCTGTTTTTT. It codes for CASSFRETGELFF.

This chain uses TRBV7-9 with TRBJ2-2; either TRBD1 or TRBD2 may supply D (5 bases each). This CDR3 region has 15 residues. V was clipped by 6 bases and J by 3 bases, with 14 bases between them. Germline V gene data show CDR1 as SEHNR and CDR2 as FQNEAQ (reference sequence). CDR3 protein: CASSEAEGHTGELFF. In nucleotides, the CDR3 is TGTGCCAGCAGTGAGGCCGAGGGGCACACCGGGGAGCTGTTTTTT.

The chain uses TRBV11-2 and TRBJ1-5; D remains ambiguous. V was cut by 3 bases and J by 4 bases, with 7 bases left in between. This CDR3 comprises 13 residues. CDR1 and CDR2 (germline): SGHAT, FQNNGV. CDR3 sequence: CASSFAQNQPQHF. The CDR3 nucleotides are TGTGCCAGCAGCTTCGCCCAGAATCAGCCCCAGCATTTT.

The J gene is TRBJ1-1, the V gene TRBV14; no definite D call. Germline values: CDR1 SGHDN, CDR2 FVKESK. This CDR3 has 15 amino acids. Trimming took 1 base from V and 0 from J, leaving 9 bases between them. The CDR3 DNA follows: TGTGCCAGCAGCCAAGGTCTTTTGATGAACACTGAAGCTTTCTTT. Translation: CASSQGLLMNTEAFF.

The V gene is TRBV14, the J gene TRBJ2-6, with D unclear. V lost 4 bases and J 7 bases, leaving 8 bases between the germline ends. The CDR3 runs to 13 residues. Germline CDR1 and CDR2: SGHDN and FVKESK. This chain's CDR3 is CASSRTIANVLTF. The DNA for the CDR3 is TGTGCCAGCAGCCGAACAATCGCCAACGTCCTGACTTTC.